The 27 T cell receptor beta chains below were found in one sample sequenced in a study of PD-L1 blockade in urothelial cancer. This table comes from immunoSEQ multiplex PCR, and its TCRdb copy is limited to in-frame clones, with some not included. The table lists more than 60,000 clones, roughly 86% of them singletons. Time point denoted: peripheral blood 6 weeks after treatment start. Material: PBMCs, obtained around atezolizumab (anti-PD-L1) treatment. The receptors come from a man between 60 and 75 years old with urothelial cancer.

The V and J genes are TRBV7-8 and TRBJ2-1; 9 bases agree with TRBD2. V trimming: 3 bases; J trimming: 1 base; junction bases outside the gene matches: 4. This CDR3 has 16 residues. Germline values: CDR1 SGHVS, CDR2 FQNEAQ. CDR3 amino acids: CASSFSGRGSYNEQFF. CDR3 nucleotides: TGTGCCAGCAGCTTTAGCGGGAGAGGGTCCTACAATGAGCAGTTCTTC. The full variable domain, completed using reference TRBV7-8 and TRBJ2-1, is GAGVSQSPRYKVAKRGQDVALRCDPISGHVSLFWYQQALGQGPEFLTYFQNEAQLDKSGLPSDRFFAERPEGSVSTLKIQRTQQEDSAVYLCASSFSGRGSYNEQFFGPGTRLTVL.

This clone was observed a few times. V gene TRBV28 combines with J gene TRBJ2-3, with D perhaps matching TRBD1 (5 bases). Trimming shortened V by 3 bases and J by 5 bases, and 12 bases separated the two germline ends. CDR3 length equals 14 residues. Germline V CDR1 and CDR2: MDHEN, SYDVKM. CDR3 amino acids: CASSFDSPQDTQYF. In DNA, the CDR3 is TGTGCCAGCAGTTTCGACAGCCCACAAGATACGCAGTATTTT.

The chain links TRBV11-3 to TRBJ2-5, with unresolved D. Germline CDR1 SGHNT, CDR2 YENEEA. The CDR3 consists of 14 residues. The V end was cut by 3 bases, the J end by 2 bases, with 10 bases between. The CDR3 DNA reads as TGTGCCAGCAGCTTTTGGCGGAGACAAGAGACCCAGTACTTC. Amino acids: CASSFWRRQETQYF.

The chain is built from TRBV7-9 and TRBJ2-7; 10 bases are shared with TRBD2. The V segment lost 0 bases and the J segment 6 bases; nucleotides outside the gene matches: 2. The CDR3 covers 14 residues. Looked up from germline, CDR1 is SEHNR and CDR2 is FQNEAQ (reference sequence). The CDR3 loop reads CASSLARTSGEQYF. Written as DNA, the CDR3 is TGTGCCAGCAGCTTAGCGCGGACTAGCGGCGAGCAGTACTTC.

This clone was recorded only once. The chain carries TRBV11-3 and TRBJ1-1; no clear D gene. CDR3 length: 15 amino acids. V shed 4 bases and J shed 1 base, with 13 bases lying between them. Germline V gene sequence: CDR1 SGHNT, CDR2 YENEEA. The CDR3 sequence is CASSSEGGKNTEAFF. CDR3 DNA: TGTGCCAGCAGCTCCGAAGGAGGGAAGAACACTGAAGCTTTCTTT. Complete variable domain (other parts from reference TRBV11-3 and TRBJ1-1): EAGVVQSPRYKIIEKKQPVAFWCNPISGHNTLYWYLQNLGQGPELLIRYENEEAVDDSQLPKDRFSAERLKGVDSTLKIQPAELGDSAVYLCASSSEGGKNTEAFFGQGTRLTVV.

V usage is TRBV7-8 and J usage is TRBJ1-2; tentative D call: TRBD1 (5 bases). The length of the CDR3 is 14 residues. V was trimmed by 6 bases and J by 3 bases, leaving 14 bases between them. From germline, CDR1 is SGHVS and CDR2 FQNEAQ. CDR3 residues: CASSFDSTDYGYTF. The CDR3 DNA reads TGTGCCAGCAGTTTCGACAGCACCGACTATGGCTACACCTTC. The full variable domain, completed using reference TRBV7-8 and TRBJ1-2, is GAGVSQSPRYKVAKRGQDVALRCDPISGHVSLFWYQQALGQGPEFLTYFQNEAQLDKSGLPSDRFFAERPEGSVSTLKIQRTQQEDSAVYLCASSFDSTDYGYTFGSGTRLTVV.

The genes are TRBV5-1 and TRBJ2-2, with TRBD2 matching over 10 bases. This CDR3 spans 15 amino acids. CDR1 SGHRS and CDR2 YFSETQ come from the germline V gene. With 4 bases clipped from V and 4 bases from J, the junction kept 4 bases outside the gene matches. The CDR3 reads CASSGRTSGTGELFF. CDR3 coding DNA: TGCGCCAGCAGCGGGAGGACTAGCGGCACCGGGGAGCTGTTTTTT.

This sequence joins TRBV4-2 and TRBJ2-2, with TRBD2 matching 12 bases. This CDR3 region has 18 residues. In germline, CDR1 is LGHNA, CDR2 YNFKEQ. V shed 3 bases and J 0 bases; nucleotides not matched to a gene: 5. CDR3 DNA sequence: TGTGCCAGCAGCCAGCAACTAGCGGGGGGCGCGAACACCGGGGAGCTGTTTTTT. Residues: CASSQQLAGGANTGELFF.

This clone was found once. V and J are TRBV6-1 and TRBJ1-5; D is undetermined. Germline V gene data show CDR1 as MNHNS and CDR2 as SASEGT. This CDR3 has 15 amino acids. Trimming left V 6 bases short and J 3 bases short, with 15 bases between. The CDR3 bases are TGTGCCAGCAGGCTCGGGGATCGGCTCAATCAGCCCCAGCATTTT. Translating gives CASRLGDRLNQPQHF.

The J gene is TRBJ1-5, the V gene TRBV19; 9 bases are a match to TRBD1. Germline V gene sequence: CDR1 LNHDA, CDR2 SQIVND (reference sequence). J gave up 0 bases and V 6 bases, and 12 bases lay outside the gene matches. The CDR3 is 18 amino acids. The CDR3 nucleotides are TGTGCCAGTAGCTCAGGGACAGGGTTTCCCTATAGCAATCAGCCCCAGCATTTT. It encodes CASSSGTGFPYSNQPQHF. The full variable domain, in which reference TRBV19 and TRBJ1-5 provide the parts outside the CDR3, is DGGITQSPKYLFRKEGQNVTLSCEQNLNHDAMYWYRQDPGQGLRLIYYSQIVNDFQKGDIAEGYSVSREKKESFPLTVTSAQKNPTAFYLCASSSGTGFPYSNQPQHFGDGTRLSIL.

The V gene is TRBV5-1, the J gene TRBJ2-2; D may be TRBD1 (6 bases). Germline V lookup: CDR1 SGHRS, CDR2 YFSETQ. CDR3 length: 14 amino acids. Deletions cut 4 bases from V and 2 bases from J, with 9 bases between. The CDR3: CASSEDRNTGELFF. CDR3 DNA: TGCGCCAGCAGCGAGGACAGAAACACCGGGGAGCTGTTTTTT.

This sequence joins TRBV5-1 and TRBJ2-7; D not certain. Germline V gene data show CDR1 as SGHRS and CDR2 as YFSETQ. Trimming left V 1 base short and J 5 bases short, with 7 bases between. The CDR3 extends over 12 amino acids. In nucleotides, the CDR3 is TGCGCCAGCAGCTTGAGCTTTGACGAGCAGTACTTC. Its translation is CASSLSFDEQYF.

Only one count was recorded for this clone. The CDR3 protein is CASSDALNYGYTF. Here the CDR3 DNA reads TGCGCCAGCAGTGATGCACTGAACTATGGCTACACCTTC. The rearrangement joins TRBV10-1 to TRBJ1-2; D gene unclear. V gave up 3 bases and J gave up 2 bases, with 7 bases separating them. From germline, CDR1 is WNHNN and CDR2 SYGVQD (reference sequence). The CDR3 has 13 residues.

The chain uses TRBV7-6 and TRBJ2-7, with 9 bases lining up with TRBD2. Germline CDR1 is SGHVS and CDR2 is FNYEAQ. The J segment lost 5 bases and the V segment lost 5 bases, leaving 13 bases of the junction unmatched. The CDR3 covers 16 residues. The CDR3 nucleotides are TGTGCCAGCAGCCTTGGAGTGCGGGAGGGCTACCACGAGCAGTACTTC. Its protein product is CASSLGVREGYHEQYF. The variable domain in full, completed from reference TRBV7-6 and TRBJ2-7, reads GAGVSQSPRYKVTKRGQDVALRCDPISGHVSLYWYRQALGQGPEFLTYFNYEAQQDKSGLPNDRFSAERPEGSISTLTIQRTEQRDSAMYRCASSLGVREGYHEQYFGPGTRLTVT.

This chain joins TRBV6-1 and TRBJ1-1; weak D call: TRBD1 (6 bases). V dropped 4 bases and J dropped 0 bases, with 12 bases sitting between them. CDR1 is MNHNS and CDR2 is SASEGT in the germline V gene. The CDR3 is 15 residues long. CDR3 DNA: TGTGCCAGCAGTGGAGACAGGACCATGAACACTGAAGCTTTCTTT. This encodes CASSGDRTMNTEAFF.

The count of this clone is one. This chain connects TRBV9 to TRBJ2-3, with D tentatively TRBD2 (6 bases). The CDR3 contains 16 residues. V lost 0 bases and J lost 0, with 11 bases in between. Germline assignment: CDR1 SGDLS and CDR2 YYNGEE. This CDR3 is CASSVVGRGSTDTQYF. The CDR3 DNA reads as TGTGCCAGCAGCGTAGTCGGGAGAGGGAGCACAGATACGCAGTATTTT.

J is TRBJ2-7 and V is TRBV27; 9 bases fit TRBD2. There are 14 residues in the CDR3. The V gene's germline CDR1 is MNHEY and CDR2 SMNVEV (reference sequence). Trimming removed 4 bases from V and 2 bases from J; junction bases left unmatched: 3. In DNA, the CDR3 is TGTGCCAGCAGTTACCAGCGGGAGGCCTACGAGCAGTACTTC. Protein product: CASSYQREAYEQYF.

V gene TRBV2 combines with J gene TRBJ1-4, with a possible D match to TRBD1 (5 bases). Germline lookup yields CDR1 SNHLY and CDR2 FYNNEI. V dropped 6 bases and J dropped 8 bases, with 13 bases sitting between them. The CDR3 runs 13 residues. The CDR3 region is CASRAAGLEKLFF. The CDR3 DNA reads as TGTGCCAGCAGAGCCGCAGGGTTGGAAAAACTGTTTTTT.

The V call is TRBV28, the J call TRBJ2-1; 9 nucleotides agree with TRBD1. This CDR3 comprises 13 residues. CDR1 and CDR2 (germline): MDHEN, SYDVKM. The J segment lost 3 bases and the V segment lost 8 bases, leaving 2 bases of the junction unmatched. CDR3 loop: CASRTGDYNEQFF. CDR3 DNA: TGTGCCAGCCGGACAGGGGACTACAATGAGCAGTTCTTC.

The CDR3 sequence: CASSKTGATNEKLFF. The DNA of the CDR3 is TGTGCCAGCAGCAAGACAGGGGCAACTAATGAAAAACTGTTTTTT. This rearrangement joins TRBV11-1 to TRBJ1-4, with 8 bases fitting TRBD1. V was pared by 5 bases and J by 0 bases, with 2 bases of the junction left unmatched. CDR3 length equals 15 residues. From germline, CDR1 is SGHAT and CDR2 FQDESV (reference sequence).

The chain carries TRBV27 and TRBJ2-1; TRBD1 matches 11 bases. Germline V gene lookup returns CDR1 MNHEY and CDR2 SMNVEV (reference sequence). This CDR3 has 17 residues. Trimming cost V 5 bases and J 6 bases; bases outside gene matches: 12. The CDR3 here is CASSASLRTGGLNEQFF. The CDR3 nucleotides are TGTGCCAGCAGTGCCTCCCTCCGGACAGGGGGCCTCAATGAGCAGTTCTTC.

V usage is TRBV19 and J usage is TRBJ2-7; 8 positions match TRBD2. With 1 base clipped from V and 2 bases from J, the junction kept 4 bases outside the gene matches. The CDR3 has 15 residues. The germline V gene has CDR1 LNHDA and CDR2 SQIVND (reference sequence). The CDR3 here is CASSIAGGPTYEQYF. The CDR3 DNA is TGTGCCAGTAGTATAGCGGGAGGGCCAACCTACGAGCAGTACTTC.

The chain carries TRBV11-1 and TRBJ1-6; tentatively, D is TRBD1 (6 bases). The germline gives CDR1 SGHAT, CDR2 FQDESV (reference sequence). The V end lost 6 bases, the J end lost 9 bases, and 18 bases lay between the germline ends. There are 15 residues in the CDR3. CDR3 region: CASRPTGEGGSPLHF. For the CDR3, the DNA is TGTGCCAGCAGACCAACAGGCGAAGGGGGTTCACCCCTCCACTTT.

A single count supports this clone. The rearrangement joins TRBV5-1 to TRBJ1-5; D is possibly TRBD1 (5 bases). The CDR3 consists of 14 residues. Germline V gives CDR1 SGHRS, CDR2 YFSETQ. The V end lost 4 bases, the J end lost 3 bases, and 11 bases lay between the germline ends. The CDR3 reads CASSSSGANQPQHF. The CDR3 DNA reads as TGCGCCAGCAGCAGCTCTGGGGCCAATCAGCCCCAGCATTTT. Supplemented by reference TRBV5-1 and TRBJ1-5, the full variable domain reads KAGVTQTPRYLIKTRGQQVTLSCSPISGHRSVSWYQQTPGQGLQFLFEYFSETQRNKGNFPGRFSGRQFSNSRSEMNVSTLELGDSALYLCASSSSGANQPQHFGDGTRLSIL.

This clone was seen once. CDR3 loop: CASSSRDSATDTQYF. Written as DNA, the CDR3 is TGTGCCAGCAGCTCGCGGGACAGCGCCACAGATACGCAGTATTTT. The V and J genes are TRBV11-3 and TRBJ2-3, with D maybe TRBD1 (7 bases). V was cut by 4 bases and J by 2 bases, with 13 bases left in between. The CDR3 length is 15 residues. Germline V gives CDR1 SGHNT, CDR2 YENEEA.

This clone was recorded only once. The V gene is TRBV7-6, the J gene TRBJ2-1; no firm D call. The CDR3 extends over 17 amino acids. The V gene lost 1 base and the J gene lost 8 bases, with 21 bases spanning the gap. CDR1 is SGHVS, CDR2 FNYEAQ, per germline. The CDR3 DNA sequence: TGTGCCAGCAGCTTAGAGTATGTTTCCCCTAGGCGCGATGAGCAGTTCTTC. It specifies CASSLEYVSPRRDEQFF.

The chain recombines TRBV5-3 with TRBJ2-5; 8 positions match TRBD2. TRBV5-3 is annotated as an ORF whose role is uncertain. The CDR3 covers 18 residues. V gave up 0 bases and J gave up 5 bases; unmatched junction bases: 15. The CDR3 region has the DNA TGTGCCAGAAGCTTGGAGAACCAGCGGGGGTCTAGGCGGGAGACCCAGTACTTC. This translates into CARSLENQRGSRRETQYF.